Sequencing of this TCR beta chain was carried out in a study of blood T cell repertoires in COVID-19. The V and J ends lost 3 bases and 1 base respectively, with 6 bases between them. CDR3 size: 14 residues. The germline V gene has CDR1 SGHTA and CDR2 FQGTGA. Generated by immunoSEQ multiplex PCR, the TCRdb table keeps only in-frame clones and is missing some. The sample holds more than 200,000 clones, around 90% seen once. The sample taken for sequencing was PBMCs or T cells enriched from blood (not recorded which). This receptor was identified in a woman aged 50 to 60 who had recovered from COVID-19. The chain employs TRBV7-3 and TRBJ2-2; D uncertain. As DNA, the CDR3 is TGTGCCAGCAGCTTCCTCGGGAACACCGGGGAGCTGTTTTTT. This sequence encodes CASSFLGNTGELFF.